The rows below give T cell receptor beta chains drawn from one sample of a study of post-analysis software for immune sequencing data. TCRdb reprocessed the PCR reads with MiXCR, giving one entry per CDR3 protein. Of 650,000 to 850,000 distinct CDR3 sequences detected, about half appear once; the ten largest clones hold 4.9%. Material for sequencing was blood. Receptors were obtained from a girl aged 10-17 years with multiple sclerosis. The CDR3 runs from the conserved cysteine through the conserved F or W. The size field is filled for only some rows; it gives once, few, many or a size class.

CDR3 protein: CASSFSGLSDEQFF
clone size: -
V gene: TRBV7-3
J gene: TRBJ2-1

CDR3 protein: CASSAQLANILAGGPSYEQYF
clone size: few
V gene: TRBV4-1
J gene: TRBJ2-7

CDR3 protein: CSGGTSGRETQYF
clone size: -
V gene: TRBV29-1
J gene: TRBJ2-5

CDR3 protein: CASGLGQGNTEAFF
clone size: -
V gene: TRBV5-1
J gene: TRBJ1-1

CDR3 protein: CASSLTSMSKNIQYF
clone size: -
V gene: TRBV12-3/TRBV12-4
J gene: TRBJ2-4

CDR3 protein: CATAPAVLAEETQYF
clone size: -
V gene: TRBV12-3/TRBV12-4
J gene: TRBJ2-5

CDR3 protein: CASSPQNGLYNEQFF
clone size: -
V gene: TRBV4-3
J gene: TRBJ2-1

CDR3 protein: CAISESEGSNTGELFF
clone size: -
V gene: TRBV10-3
J gene: TRBJ2-2

CDR3 protein: CASSFSGGDEQYF
clone size: -
V gene: TRBV12-3/TRBV12-4
J gene: TRBJ2-7

CDR3 protein: CASSEADRGLGAFF
clone size: -
V gene: TRBV9
J gene: TRBJ1-1

CDR3 protein: CSVDGTGGSYEQYF
clone size: -
V gene: TRBV29-1
J gene: TRBJ2-7

CDR3 protein: CASSFPGSDIQYF
clone size: few
V gene: TRBV7-9
J gene: TRBJ2-4

CDR3 protein: CASSLYGDPAVPQYF
clone size: -
V gene: TRBV7-8
J gene: TRBJ2-5

CDR3 protein: CASSQVGGRIYEQYF
clone size: -
V gene: TRBV3-1
J gene: TRBJ2-7

CDR3 protein: CASSPGTSGRIRPYEQYF
clone size: few
V gene: TRBV5-6
J gene: TRBJ2-7

CDR3 protein: CASSPGGGFPTEAFF
clone size: -
V gene: TRBV7-3
J gene: TRBJ1-1

CDR3 protein: CSARGSLGEQYF
clone size: few
V gene: TRBV20-1
J gene: TRBJ2-5

CDR3 protein: CARTGTSGRSGTGELFF
clone size: -
V gene: TRBV2
J gene: TRBJ2-2

CDR3 protein: CASSFLLAGVDNEQFF
clone size: -
V gene: TRBV5-1
J gene: TRBJ2-1

CDR3 protein: CASSLGDERREVGEQYF
clone size: -
V gene: TRBV7-8
J gene: TRBJ2-7

CDR3 protein: CASTQDYEQYF
clone size: few
V gene: TRBV5-5
J gene: TRBJ2-7

CDR3 protein: CSARASGTGSRPSTDTQYF
clone size: -
V gene: TRBV20-1
J gene: TRBJ2-3

CDR3 protein: CASSLYYYEQYF
clone size: few
V gene: TRBV3-1
J gene: TRBJ2-7

CDR3 protein: CASSLFGDRETQYF
clone size: -
V gene: TRBV7-6
J gene: TRBJ2-5

CDR3 protein: CATSRGGGNQPQHF
clone size: -
V gene: TRBV15
J gene: TRBJ1-5

CDR3 protein: CSASRSLGGGEQYF
clone size: -
V gene: TRBV20-1
J gene: -

CDR3 protein: CASSQARGGAAEQFF
clone size: -
V gene: TRBV3-1
J gene: TRBJ2-1

CDR3 protein: CSVAGSWREQFF
clone size: few
V gene: TRBV29-1
J gene: TRBJ2-1

CDR3 protein: CATSERDTWSTEAFF
clone size: few
V gene: TRBV24-1
J gene: TRBJ1-1

CDR3 protein: CASSTRGGGALEQYF
clone size: -
V gene: TRBV3-1
J gene: TRBJ2-7

CDR3 protein: CASSPSGLAGDEQFF
clone size: -
V gene: TRBV18
J gene: TRBJ2-1

CDR3 protein: CASSYVEPTLNQPQHF
clone size: -
V gene: TRBV6-2/TRBV6-3
J gene: TRBJ1-5

CDR3 protein: CASSWDFLPYEQYF
clone size: -
V gene: TRBV11-2
J gene: TRBJ2-7

CDR3 protein: CASSLRDSNSYEQYF
clone size: -
V gene: TRBV7-9
J gene: TRBJ2-7

CDR3 protein: CAGRGTNRGSYEQYF
clone size: -
V gene: TRBV25-1
J gene: TRBJ2-7

CDR3 protein: CASSFRRISSTDTQYF
clone size: -
V gene: TRBV7-8
J gene: TRBJ2-3

CDR3 protein: CASRPPRDHPNNEQFF
clone size: -
V gene: TRBV6-6
J gene: TRBJ2-1